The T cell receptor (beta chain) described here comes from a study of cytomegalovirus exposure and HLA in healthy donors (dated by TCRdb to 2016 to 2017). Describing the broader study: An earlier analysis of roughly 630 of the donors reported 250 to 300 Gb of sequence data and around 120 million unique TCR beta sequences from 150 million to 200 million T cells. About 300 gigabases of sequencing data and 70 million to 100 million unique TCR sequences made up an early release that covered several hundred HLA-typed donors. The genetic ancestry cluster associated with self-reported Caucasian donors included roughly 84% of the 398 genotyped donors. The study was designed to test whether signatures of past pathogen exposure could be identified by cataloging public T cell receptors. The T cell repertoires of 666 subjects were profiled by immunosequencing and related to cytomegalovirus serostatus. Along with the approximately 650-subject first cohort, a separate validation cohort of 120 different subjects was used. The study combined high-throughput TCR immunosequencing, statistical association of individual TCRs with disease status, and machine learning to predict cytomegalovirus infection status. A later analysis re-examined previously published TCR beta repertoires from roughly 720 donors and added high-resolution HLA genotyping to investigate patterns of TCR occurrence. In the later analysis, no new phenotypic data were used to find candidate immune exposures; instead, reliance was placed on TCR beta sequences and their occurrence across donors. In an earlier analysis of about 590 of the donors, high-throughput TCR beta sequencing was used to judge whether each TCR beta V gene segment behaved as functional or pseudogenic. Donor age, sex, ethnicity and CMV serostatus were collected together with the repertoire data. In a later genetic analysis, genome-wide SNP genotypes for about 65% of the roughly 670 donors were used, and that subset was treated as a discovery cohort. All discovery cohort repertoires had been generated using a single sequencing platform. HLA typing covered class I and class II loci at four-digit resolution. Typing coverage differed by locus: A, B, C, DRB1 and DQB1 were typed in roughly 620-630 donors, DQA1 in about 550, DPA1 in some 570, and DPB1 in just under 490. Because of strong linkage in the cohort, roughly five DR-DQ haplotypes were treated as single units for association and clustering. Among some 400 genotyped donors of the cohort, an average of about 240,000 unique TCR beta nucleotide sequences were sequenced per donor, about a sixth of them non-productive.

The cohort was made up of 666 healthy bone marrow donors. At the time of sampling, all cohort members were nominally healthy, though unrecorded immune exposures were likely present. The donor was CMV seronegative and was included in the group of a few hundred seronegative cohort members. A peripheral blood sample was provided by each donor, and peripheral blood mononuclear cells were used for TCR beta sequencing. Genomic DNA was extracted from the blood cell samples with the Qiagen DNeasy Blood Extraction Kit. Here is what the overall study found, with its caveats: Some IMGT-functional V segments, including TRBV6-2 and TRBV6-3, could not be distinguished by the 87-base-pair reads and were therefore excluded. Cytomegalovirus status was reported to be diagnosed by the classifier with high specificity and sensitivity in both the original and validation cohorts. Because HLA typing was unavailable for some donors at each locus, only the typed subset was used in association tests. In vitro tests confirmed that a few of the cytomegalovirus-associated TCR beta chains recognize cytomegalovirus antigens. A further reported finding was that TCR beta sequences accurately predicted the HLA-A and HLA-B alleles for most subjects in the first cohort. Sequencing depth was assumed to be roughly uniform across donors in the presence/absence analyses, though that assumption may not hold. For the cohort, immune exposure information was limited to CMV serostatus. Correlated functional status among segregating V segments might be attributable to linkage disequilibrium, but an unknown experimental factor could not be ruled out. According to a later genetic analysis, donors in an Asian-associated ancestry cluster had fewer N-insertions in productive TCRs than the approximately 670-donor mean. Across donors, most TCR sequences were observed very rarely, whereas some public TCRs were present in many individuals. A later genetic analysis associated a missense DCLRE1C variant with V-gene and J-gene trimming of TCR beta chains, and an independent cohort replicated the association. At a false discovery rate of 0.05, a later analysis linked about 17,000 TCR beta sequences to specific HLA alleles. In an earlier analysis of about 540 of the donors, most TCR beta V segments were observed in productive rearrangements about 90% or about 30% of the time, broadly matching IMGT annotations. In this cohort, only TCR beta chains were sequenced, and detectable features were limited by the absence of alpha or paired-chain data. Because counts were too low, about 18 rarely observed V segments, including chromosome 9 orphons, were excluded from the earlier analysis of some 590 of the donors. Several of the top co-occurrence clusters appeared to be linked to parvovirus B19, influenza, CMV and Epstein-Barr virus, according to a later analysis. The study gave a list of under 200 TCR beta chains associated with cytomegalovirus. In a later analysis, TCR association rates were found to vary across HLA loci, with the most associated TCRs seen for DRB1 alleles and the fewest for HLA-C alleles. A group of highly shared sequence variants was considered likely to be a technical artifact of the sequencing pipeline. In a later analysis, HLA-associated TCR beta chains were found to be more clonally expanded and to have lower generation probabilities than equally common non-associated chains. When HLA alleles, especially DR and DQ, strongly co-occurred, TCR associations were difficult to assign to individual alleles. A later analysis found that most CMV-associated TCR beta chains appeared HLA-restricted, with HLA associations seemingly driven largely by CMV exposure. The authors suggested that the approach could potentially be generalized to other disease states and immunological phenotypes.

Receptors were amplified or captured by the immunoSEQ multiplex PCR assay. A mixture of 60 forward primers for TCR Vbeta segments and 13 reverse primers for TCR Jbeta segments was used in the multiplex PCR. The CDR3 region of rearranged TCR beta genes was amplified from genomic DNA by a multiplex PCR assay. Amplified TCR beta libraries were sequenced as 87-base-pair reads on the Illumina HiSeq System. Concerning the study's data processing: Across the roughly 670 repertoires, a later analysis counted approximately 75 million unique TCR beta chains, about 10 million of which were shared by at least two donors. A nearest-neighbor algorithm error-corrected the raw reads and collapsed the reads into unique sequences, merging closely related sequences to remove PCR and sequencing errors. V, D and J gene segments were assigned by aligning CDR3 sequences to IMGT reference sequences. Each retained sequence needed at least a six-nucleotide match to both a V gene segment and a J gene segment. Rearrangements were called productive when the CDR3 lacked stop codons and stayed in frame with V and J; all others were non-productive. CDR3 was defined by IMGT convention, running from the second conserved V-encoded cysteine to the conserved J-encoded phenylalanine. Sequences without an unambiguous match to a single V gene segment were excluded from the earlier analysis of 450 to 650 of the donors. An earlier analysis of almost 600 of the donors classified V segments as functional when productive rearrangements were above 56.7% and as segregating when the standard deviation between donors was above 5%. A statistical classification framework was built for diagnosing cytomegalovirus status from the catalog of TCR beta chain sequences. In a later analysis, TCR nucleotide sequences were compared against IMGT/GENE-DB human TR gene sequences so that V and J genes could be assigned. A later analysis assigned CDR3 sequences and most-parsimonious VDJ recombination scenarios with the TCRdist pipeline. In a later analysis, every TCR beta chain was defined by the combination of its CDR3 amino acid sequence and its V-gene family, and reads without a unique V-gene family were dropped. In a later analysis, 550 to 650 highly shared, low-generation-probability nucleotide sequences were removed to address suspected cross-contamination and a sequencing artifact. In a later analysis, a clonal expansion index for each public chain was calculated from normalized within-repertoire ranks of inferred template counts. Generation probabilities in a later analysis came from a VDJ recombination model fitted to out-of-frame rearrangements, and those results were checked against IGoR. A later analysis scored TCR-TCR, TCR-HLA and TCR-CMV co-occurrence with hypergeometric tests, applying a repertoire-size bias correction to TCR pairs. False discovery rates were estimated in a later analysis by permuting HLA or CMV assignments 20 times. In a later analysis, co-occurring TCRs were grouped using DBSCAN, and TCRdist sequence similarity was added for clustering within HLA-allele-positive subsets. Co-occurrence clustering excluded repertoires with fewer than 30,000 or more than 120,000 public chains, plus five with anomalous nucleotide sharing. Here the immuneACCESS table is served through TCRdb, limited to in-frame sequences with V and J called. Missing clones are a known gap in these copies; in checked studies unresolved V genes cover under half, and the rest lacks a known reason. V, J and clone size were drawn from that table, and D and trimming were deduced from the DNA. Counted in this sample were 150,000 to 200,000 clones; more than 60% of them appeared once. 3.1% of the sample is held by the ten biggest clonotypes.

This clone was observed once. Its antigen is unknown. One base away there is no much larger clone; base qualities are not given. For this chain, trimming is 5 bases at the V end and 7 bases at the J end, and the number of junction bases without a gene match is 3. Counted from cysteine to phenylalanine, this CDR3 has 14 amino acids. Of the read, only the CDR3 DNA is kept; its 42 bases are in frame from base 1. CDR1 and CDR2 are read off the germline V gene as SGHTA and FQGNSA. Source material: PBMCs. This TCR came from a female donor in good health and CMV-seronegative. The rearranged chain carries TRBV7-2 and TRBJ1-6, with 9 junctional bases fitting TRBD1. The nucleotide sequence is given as TGTGCCAGCAGCCAGACAGGGGGGAATTCACCCCTCCACTTT. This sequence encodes CASSQTGGNSPLHF.